This TCR beta chain was sequenced in a study of cytomegalovirus exposure and HLA in healthy donors. The CDR3 consists of 14 residues. CDR1 is SNHLY and CDR2 is FYNNEI in the germline V gene. J gave up 6 bases and V 6 bases, and 4 bases lay outside the gene matches. Sequenced by immunoSEQ multiplex PCR; TCRdb stores in-frame clones only, minus some. Of over 250,000 clones listed, just over 85% were seen once; the top ten hold around 1%. The rearrangement links TRBV2 to TRBJ1-5, with 11 bases lining up with TRBD1. Sequenced material: PBMCs. This clonotype originated in a woman under 30 in good health and CMV-seronegative. CDR3 in amino acids: CASRRTGGGQPQHF. The CDR3 coding sequence is TGTGCCAGCAGGAGGACAGGGGGCGGTCAGCCCCAGCATTTT.